A single sample is the source of the 15 T cell receptor beta chains below, sequenced in a study of blood T cells in healthy people across ages. With a J-beta primer mix and a sample-barcoded 5' primer, a second PCR ran roughly 6 to 12 cycles. TCRdb reprocessed the 5' RACE reads with MiXCR, giving one entry per CDR3 protein. The sample lists about 1,400,000 distinct CDR3 sequences; roughly 59% were seen once. Sequencing was performed on blood. The receptors shown here come from a man between 18 and 35 years old in good health.

The chain joins TRBV4-3 to TRBJ1-4; possible D gene TRBD1, 5 bases. Trimming removed 1 base at V and 8 bases at J, with 8 bases between. Germline V gene lookup returns CDR1 LGHNA and CDR2 YSLEER. The CDR3 runs 13 residues. The CDR3 spells CASSQGWGEKLFF. CDR3 sequence (DNA): TGCGCCAGCAGCCAAGGCTGGGGGGAAAAACTGTTTTTT.

The CDR3 sequence: CASSAASGRLNEQYF. CDR3 bases: TGTGCCAGCAGCGCCGCTAGCGGGAGGCTCAATGAGCAGTACTTC. This chain joins TRBV3-1 and TRBJ2-7; 11 nucleotides align to TRBD2. Losses at the gene ends were 5 bases for V and 7 bases for J; bases not matched to a gene: 10. CDR1 and CDR2 (germline): LGHDT, YNNKEL (reference sequence). CDR3 size: 15 residues.

The sample holds a few counts of this clonotype. The chain combines TRBV6-2 or TRBV6-3 with TRBJ2-5, with TRBD1 identical over 7 bases. The CDR3 covers 14 residues. Unmatched junction bases numbered 8, after V lost 5 bases and J lost 5 bases. Germline loops: CDR1 MNHEY, CDR2 SVGEGT. CDR3 coding DNA: TGTGCCAGCAGTCCATTGGACAGGCGGGAGACCCAGTACTTC. Amino acid sequence: CASSPLDRRETQYF.

The CDR3 region has the DNA TGTGCCAGCAGTGTGGGACAGGGAAGCCCCTACGAGCAGTACTTC. Translating gives CASSVGQGSPYEQYF. The chain recombines TRBV12-3 or TRBV12-4 with TRBJ2-7; the match to TRBD1 covers 9 bases. This CDR3 has 15 residues. The ends lost 5 bases at V and 2 bases at J; junction bases unmatched: 7.

The chain recombines TRBV9 with TRBJ2-1; 8 bases match TRBD1. J was trimmed by 5 bases and V by 0 bases; bases with no gene match: 10. Per germline, CDR1 SGDLS and CDR2 YYNGEE. The CDR3 spans 17 residues. The CDR3 nucleotides read TGTGCCAGCAGCGTAGCGGGTTGGGGACAGGTAAACAATGAGCAGTTCTTC. Encoded protein: CASSVAGWGQVNNEQFF.

The CDR3 loop reads CASSIHPRYNEQFF. CDR3 DNA sequence: TGCGCCAGCAGCATCCATCCGCGGTACAATGAGCAGTTCTTC. The genes are TRBV4-1 and TRBJ2-1; D uncertain. Per germline, CDR1 MGHRA and CDR2 YSYEKL. Trimming left V 5 bases short and J 4 bases short, with 12 bases between. The CDR3 is 14 residues long.

The rearrangement links TRBV10-3 to TRBJ1-2; D uncertain. Germline values: CDR1 ENHRY, CDR2 SYGVKD. This CDR3 is 16 amino acids long. Trimming took off 4 bases at V and 3 bases at J, with 18 bases between the two ends. For the CDR3, the DNA is TGTGCCATCAGTGGGCAGCCACCGTACCAAGACTATGGCTACACCTTC. Its translation is CAISGQPPYQDYGYTF.

In its sample, this clonotype was seen a few times. The chain links TRBV27 to TRBJ1-5; TRBD1 is a possible D gene (5 bases). From germline, CDR1 is MNHEY and CDR2 SMNVEV (reference sequence). The CDR3 spans 14 residues. Trimming left V 5 bases short and J 4 bases short, with 12 bases between. The CDR3 coding sequence is TGTGCCAGCAGTGCCTGGGGGGGGAATCAGCCCCAGCATTTT. This encodes CASSAWGGNQPQHF.

This clonotype appeared once. The CDR3 reads CASSDDRGTYNEQYF. In DNA, the CDR3 is TGTGCCAGCAGCGACGACAGGGGGACCTACAATGAGCAGTACTTC. The genes are TRBV6-6 and TRBJ2-1; 9 bases align to TRBD1. Gene TRBJ2-7 matches the end of the DNA better, so the J call may be wrong. From germline, CDR1 is MNHNY and CDR2 SVGAGI (reference sequence). The CDR3 has 15 amino acids.

This clonotype was seen more than once but under ten times. The chain links TRBV7-2 to TRBJ2-5; D not certain. Germline V gene lookup returns CDR1 SGHTA and CDR2 FQGNSA. Trimming shortened V by 5 bases and J by 1 base, and 11 bases separated the two germline ends. The CDR3 has 14 amino acids. This chain's CDR3 is CASSRALLQETQYF. The DNA for the CDR3 is TGTGCCAGCAGCCGGGCCCTACTCCAAGAGACCCAGTACTTC.

The J gene is TRBJ2-5, the V gene TRBV5-1, with 7 bases identical to TRBD2. Germline V lookup: CDR1 SGHRS, CDR2 YFSETQ. The CDR3 spans 15 residues. The J segment lost 4 bases and the V segment lost 2 bases, leaving 8 bases of the junction unmatched. CDR3: CASSFGPSGRETQYF. The CDR3 DNA reads TGCGCCAGCAGCTTCGGGCCTAGCGGACGAGAGACCCAGTACTTC. The whole variable domain, filled in from reference TRBV5-1 and TRBJ2-5, reads KAGVTQTPRYLIKTRGQQVTLSCSPISGHRSVSWYQQTPGQGLQFLFEYFSETQRNKGNFPGRFSGRQFSNSRSEMNVSTLELGDSALYLCASSFGPSGRETQYFGPGTRLLVL.

The V and J genes are TRBV5-1 and TRBJ1-1; the D gene is possibly TRBD1 (5 bases). This CDR3 has 14 amino acids. Trimming took off 0 bases at V and 5 bases at J, with 11 bases between the two ends. Germline CDR1 SGHRS, CDR2 YFSETQ. CDR3 residues: CASSLVGGGTEAFF. The CDR3 DNA reads as TGCGCCAGCAGCTTGGTGGGGGGAGGAACTGAAGCTTTCTTT.

The chain carries TRBV10-3 and TRBJ2-7; TRBD2 agrees at 15 bases. The CDR3 extends over 18 amino acids. Trimming took 3 bases from V and 0 from J; bases not matched to a gene: 6. CDR1 is ENHRY and CDR2 is SYGVKD in the germline V gene. CDR3 in amino acids: CAISDPGLAGGSSYEQYF. The CDR3 DNA is TGTGCCATCAGTGACCCGGGACTAGCGGGGGGAAGCTCCTACGAGCAGTACTTC.

Many counts were recorded for this clonotype. This rearrangement joins TRBV7-9 to TRBJ2-5; a weak D match, TRBD1 (6 bases). The CDR3 extends over 14 amino acids. CDR1 SEHNR and CDR2 FQNEAQ come from the germline V gene (reference sequence). The V gene lost 3 bases and the J gene lost 3 bases, with 11 bases spanning the gap. The CDR3 loop reads CASSFGDRKETQYF. The CDR3 DNA reads as TGTGCCAGCAGCTTCGGAGACAGGAAAGAGACCCAGTACTTC.

Concerning this clonotype itself: Sequence at one end of the junction differs from germline and may be a read error. The chain joins TRBV6-5 to TRBJ2-5; D may be TRBD2 (6 bases). Germline CDR1 is MNHEY and CDR2 is SVGAGI. CDR3 length: 15 amino acids. CDR3 loop: CASSIYGGVQETQYF. CDR3 nucleotide sequence: TGTGCCAGCAGCATATACGGAGGGGTCCAAGAAACCCAGTACTTC.